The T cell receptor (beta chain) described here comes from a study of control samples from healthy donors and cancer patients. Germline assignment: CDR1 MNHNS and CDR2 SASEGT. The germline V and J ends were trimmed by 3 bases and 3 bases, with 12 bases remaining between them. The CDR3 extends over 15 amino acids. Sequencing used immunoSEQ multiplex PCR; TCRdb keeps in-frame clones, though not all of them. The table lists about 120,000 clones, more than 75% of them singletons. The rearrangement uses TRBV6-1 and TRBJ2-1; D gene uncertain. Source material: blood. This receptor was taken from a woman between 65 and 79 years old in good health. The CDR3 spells CASSEVTTNYNEQFF. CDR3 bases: TGTGCCAGCAGTGAGGTTACTACCAACTACAATGAGCAGTTCTTC.